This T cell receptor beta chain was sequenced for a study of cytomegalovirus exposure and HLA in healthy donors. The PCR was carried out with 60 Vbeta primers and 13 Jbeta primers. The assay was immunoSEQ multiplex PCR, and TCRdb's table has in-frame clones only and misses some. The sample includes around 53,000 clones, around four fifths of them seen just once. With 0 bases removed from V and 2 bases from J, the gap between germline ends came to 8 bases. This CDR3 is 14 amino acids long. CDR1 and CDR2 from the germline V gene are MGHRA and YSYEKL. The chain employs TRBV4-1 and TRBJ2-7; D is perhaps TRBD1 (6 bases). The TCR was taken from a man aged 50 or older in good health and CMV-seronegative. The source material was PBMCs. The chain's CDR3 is CASSQDWTAYEQYF. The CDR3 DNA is TGCGCCAGCAGCCAAGATTGGACAGCCTACGAGCAGTACTTC.